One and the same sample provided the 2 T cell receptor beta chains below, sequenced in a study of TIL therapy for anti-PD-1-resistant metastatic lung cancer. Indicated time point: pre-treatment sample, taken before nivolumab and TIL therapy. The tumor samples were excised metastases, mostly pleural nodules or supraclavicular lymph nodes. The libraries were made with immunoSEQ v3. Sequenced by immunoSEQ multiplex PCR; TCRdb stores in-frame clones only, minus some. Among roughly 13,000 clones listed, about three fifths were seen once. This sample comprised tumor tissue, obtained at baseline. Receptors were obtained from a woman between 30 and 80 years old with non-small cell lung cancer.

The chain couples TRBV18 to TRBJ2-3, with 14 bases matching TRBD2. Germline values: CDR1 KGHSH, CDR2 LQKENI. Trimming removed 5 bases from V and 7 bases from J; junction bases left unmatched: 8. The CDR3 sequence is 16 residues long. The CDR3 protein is CASSTGRLAGGHTQYF. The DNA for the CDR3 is TGTGCCAGCTCAACTGGCCGACTAGCGGGGGGGCATACGCAGTATTTT.

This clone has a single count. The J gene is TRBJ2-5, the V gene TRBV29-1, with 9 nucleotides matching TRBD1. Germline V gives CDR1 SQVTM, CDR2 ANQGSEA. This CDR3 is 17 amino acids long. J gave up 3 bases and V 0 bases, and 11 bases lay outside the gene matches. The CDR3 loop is CSVEDPWDRERKETQYF. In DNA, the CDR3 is TGCAGCGTTGAAGATCCATGGGACAGGGAAAGAAAAGAGACCCAGTACTTC.